A selection of T cell receptor beta chains follows, all from one sample in a study of radiotherapy plus CTLA-4 blockade in lung cancer. Clones were read by immunoSEQ multiplex PCR, and TCRdb kept only the in-frame ones, dropping some. The sample has 62,000 or so clones, around 80% seen once. The sequencing used peripheral blood, collected from a patient treated with radiotherapy plus ipilimumab. The receptors stem from a human donor with non-small cell lung cancer who had a complete response to radiotherapy plus ipilimumab. The CDR3 runs from the conserved cysteine through the conserved F or W. D genes are given only for firm matches. Clone size is shown for a subset of rows, as once, few, many or a class of expanded clone.

TRBJ1-1,TRBV11-2,-,-,CASRFGRGEAFF,TGTGCCAGCCGGTTCGGGCGTGGTGAAGCTTTCTTT
TRBJ2-1,TRBV10-3,TRBD1,-,CAISESTGQGNDNEQFF,TGTGCCATCAGTGAGTCGACGGGACAGGGAAACGACAATGAGCAGTTCTTC
TRBJ2-5,TRBV9,TRBD2,-,CASSVFSGGSETQYF,TGTGCCAGCAGCGTTTTTAGCGGGGGGTCAGAGACCCAGTACTTC
TRBJ2-2,TRBV5-6,-,once,CASSLGGMNTGELFF,TGTGCCAGCAGCTTGGGAGGGATGAACACCGGGGAGCTGTTTTTT
TRBJ1-5,TRBV7-2,TRBD1,few,CASSFGQANQPQHF,TGTGCCAGCAGCTTCGGACAGGCCAATCAGCCCCAGCATTTT
TRBJ1-5,TRBV15,-,-,CATRSLSQGNNQPQHF,TGTGCCACCAGGTCGCTCTCACAGGGAAACAATCAGCCCCAGCATTTT
TRBJ1-1,TRBV6-4,-,-,CASREGRGTEAFF,TGTGCCAGCCGGGAGGGCAGAGGCACTGAAGCTTTCTTT
TRBJ2-1,TRBV19,-,few,CASQGKGNEQFF,TGTGCCAGTCAGGGAAAGGGCAATGAGCAGTTCTTC
TRBJ2-5,TRBV6-1,-,-,CASSETAQETQYF,TGTGCCAGCAGTGAAACGGCCCAAGAGACCCAGTACTTC
TRBJ2-2,TRBV7-9,-,-,CASSFVRDSGELFF,TGTGCCAGCAGCTTTGTTAGGGATAGCGGGGAGCTGTTTTTT
TRBJ2-1,TRBV15,-,-,CATSNGVNEQFF,TGTGCCACCAGCAATGGGGTCAATGAGCAGTTCTTC
TRBJ1-5,TRBV6-5,-,-,CASSSQGGNQPQHF,TGTGCCAGCAGTTCCCAGGGTGGCAATCAGCCCCAGCATTTT
TRBJ1-2,TRBV7-9,-,-,CASSLAQGIDYGYTF,TGTGCCAGCAGCTTAGCGCAGGGGATAGACTATGGCTACACCTTC
TRBJ2-1,TRBV21-1,-,-,CASSKGGAAREYEQFF,TGTGCCAGCAGCAAAGGAGGAGCGGCCCGAGAATATGAGCAGTTCTTC
TRBJ1-2,TRBV6-6,-,-,CASTGQHSNYGYTF,TGTGCCAGCACGGGGCAGCATTCTAACTATGGCTACACCTTC
TRBJ1-5,TRBV27,TRBD1,-,CASSSQGARQPQHF,TGTGCCAGCAGTTCACAGGGGGCAAGGCAGCCCCAGCATTTT
TRBJ2-5,TRBV6-1,TRBD1,-,CASSEFPGTAFQETQYF,TGTGCCAGCAGTGAATTCCCCGGGACAGCTTTCCAAGAGACCCAGTACTTC
TRBJ2-3,TRBV9,TRBD1,few,CASSVATGNTDRGRTDTQYF,TGTGCCAGCAGCGTAGCTACTGGGAATACGGACAGGGGGCGTACAGATACGCAGTATTTT
TRBJ2-7,TRBV30,-,-,CAWKGKGLGGEQYF,TGTGCCTGGAAGGGGAAGGGGCTAGGTGGCGAGCAGTACTTC
TRBJ1-2,TRBV27,-,-,CASSYGRNYGYTF,TGTGCCAGCAGTTATGGACGGAACTATGGCTACACCTTC
TRBJ2-1,TRBV11-2,-,-,CASSSPRGISSYNEQFF,TGTGCCAGCAGTTCCCCCCGGGGAATCTCCTCCTACAATGAGCAGTTCTTC
TRBJ2-5,TRBV6-1,TRBD1,-,CASMTGGLQETQYF,TGTGCCAGCATGACAGGGGGTCTCCAAGAGACCCAGTACTTC
TRBJ1-2,TRBV18,-,few,CASSEDSNYGYTF,TGTGCCAGCTCAGAGGACAGTAACTATGGCTACACCTTC
TRBJ2-4,TRBV7-8,-,-,CASSLAGQREYF,TGTGCCAGCAGCTTAGCGGGACAGCGGGAGTACTTC
TRBJ1-3,TRBV7-8,TRBD1,many,CASSEDRPFSGNTIYF,TGTGCCAGCAGCGAGGACAGGCCCTTCTCTGGAAACACCATATATTTT